This T cell receptor beta chain originates from a study of radiotherapy plus CTLA-4 blockade in lung cancer. Study-wide background: Of the patients, under 20% showed objective responses and about 30% attained disease control.

Chemo-refractory metastatic non-small-cell lung cancer patients were treated with focal radiation plus CTLA-4 blockade with ipilimumab. Repertoires were generated with immunoSEQ multiplex PCR, while TCRdb's copy carries only in-frame clones and drops some. The sample comprises about 77,000 clones, roughly four fifths of which are singletons, and more than 8% rests with the top ten. Findings of the study overall: Blood-borne expansion of tumor-derived TCR clones followed radiotherapy plus ipilimumab. According to reports, early shifts in blood T cell clones, alongside interferon-beta, forecast response most accurately.

This clone has only a few counts. Its antigen is currently unknown. CDR3 length: 15 amino acids. V shed 5 bases and J 2 bases; nucleotides not matched to a gene: 6. Germline V lookup: CDR1 PRHDT, CDR2 FYEKMQ (reference sequence). The chain carries TRBV13 and TRBJ2-3; the match to TRBD2 covers 8 bases. The sample in question was peripheral blood, obtained from a patient treated with radiotherapy plus ipilimumab. The sequence was collected from a human donor with non-small cell lung cancer whose response to radiotherapy plus ipilimumab could not be evaluated. This chain's CDR3 is CASSPLAGSTDTQYF. The CDR3 DNA reads as TGTGCCAGCAGCCCGTTAGCGGGATCCACAGATACGCAGTATTTT.